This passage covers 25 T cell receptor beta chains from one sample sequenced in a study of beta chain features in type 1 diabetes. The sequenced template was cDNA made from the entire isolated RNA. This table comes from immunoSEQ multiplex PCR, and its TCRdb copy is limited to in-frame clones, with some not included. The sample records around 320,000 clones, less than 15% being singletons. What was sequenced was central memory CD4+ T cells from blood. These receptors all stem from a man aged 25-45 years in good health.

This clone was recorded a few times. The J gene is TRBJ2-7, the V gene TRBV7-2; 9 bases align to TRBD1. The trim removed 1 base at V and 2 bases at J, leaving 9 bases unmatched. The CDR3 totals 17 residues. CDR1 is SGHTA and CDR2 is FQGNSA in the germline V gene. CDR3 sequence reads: CASSLGPGQGAAYEQYF. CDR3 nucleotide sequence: TGTGCCAGCAGCTTAGGACCGGGACAGGGAGCGGCCTACGAGCAGTACTTC.

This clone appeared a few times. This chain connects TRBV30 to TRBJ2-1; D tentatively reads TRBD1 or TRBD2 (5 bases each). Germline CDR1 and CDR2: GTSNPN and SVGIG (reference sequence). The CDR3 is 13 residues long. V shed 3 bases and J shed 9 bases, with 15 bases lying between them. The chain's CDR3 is CAWSGDLGLEQFF. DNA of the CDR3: TGTGCCTGGAGCGGGGACCTGGGGCTTGAGCAGTTCTTC.

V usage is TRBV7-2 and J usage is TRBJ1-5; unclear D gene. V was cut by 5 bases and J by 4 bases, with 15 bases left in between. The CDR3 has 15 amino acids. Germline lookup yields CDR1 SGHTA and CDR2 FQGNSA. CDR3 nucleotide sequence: TGTGCCAGCAGCCCCGCCCGGGGTGGTAATCAGCCCCAGCATTTT. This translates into CASSPARGGNQPQHF.

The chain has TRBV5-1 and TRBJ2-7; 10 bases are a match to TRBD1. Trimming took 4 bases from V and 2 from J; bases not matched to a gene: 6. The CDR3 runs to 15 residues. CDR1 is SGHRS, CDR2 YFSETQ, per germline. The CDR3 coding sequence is TGCGCCAGCAGCAGTGGACAGGGGGGGACCTACGAGCAGTACTTC. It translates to CASSSGQGGTYEQYF.

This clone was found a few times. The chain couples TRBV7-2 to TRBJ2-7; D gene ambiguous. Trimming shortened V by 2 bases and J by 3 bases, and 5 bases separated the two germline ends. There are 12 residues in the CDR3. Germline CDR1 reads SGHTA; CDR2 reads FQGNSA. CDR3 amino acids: CASSLTGYEQYV. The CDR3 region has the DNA TGTGCCAGCAGCTTAACGGGCTACGAGCAGTACGTC.

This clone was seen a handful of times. The DNA for the CDR3 is TGTGCCTGGAATAGGGCAACGAACACTGAAGCTTTCTTT. Protein: CAWNRATNTEAFF. The V and J genes are TRBV30 and TRBJ1-1; D is undetermined. Germline loops: CDR1 GTSNPN, CDR2 SVGIG (reference sequence). V was shortened by 4 bases and J by 1 base, with 10 bases between the two germline ends. This CDR3 has 13 amino acids.

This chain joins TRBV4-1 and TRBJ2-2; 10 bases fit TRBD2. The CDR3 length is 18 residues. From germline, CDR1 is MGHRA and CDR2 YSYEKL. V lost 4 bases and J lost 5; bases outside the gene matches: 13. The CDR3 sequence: CASSPSPPSGGETGELFF. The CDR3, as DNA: TGCGCCAGCAGCCCATCCCCTCCCAGCGGGGGGGAAACCGGGGAGCTGTTTTTT.

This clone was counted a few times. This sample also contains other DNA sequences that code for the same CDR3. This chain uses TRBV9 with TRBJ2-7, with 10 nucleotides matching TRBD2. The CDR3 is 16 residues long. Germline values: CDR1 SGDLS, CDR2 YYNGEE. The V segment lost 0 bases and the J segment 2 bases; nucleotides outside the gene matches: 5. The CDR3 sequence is CASSVGPSGGAYEQYF. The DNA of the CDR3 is TGTGCCAGCAGCGTAGGCCCTAGCGGGGGAGCCTACGAGCAGTACTTC.

CDR3 amino acids: CSVRGMTGNTIYF. The DNA of the CDR3 is TGCAGCGTCCGGGGGATGACTGGAAACACCATATATTTT. The chain recombines TRBV29-1 with TRBJ1-3; TRBD1 is a possible D gene (5 bases). V lost 6 bases and J lost 2, with 11 bases in between. This CDR3 is 13 amino acids long. CDR1 SQVTM and CDR2 ANQGSEA come from the germline V gene.

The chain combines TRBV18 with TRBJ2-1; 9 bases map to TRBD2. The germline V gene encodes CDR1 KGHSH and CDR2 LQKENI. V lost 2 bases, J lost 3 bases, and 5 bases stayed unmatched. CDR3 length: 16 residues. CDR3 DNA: TGTGCCAGCTCACCAAGGGGTAGCGGGAGCTACAATGAGCAGTTCTTC. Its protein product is CASSPRGSGSYNEQFF.

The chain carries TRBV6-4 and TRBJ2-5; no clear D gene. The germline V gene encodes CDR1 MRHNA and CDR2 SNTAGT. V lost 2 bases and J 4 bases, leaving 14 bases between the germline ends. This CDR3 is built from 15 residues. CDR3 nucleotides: TGTGCCAGCAGTGACGCCAGCGTAGGTGCAGAGACCCAGTACTTC. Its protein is CASSDASVGAETQYF.

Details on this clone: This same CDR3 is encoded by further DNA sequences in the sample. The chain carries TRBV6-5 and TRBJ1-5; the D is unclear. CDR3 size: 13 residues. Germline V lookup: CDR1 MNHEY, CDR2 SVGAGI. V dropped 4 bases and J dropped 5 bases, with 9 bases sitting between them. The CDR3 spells CASSLDRYQPQHF. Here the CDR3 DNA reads TGTGCCAGCAGTTTAGACCGATATCAGCCCCAGCATTTT.

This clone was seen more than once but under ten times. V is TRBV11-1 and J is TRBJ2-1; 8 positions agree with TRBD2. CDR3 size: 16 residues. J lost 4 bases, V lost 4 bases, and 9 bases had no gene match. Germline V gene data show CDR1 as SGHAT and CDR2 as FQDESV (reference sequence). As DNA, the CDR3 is TGTGCCAGCAGCTACACAGCGGGAGTAGTTTACAATGAGCAGTTCTTC. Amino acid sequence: CASSYTAGVVYNEQFF.

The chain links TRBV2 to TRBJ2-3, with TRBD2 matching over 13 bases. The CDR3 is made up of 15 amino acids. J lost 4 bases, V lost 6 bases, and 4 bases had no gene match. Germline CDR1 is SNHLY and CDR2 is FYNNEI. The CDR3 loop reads CASSPGLAGADTQYF. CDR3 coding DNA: TGTGCCAGCAGCCCAGGACTAGCGGGAGCAGATACGCAGTATTTT.

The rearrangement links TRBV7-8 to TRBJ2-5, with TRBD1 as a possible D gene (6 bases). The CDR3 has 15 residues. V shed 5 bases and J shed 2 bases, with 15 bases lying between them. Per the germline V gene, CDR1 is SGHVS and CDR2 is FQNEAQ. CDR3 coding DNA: TGTGCCAGCAGCGCAGCACAGGGATCGCAAGAGACCCAGTACTTC. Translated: CASSAAQGSQETQYF.

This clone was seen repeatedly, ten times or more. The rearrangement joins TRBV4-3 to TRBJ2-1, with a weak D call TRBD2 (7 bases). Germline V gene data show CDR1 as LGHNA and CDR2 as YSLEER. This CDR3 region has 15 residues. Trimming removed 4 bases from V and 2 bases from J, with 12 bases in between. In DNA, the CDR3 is TGCGCCAGCAGCCCTTCGGGGGGCACCTACAATGAGCAGTTCTTC. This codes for CASSPSGGTYNEQFF.

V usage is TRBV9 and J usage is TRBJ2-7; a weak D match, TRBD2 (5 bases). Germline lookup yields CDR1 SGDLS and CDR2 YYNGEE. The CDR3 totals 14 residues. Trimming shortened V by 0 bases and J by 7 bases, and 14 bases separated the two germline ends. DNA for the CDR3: TGTGCCAGCAGCGTAGCTGGCGATGGAGGAGAGCAGTACTTC. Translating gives CASSVAGDGGEQYF.

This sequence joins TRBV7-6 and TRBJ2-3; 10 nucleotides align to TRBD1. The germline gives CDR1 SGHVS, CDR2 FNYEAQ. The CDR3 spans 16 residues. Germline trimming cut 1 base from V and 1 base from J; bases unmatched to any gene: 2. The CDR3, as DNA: TGTGCCAGCAGCTTAGGTGGGACAGGGGGCACAGATACGCAGTATTTT. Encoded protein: CASSLGGTGGTDTQYF.

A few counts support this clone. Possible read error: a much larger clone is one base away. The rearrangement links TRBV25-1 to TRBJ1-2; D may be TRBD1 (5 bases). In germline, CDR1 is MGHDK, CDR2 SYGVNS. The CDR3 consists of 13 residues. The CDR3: CARSVGGGYGYTF. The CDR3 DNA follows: TGTGCCCGCAGTGTCGGGGGGGGCTATGGCTACACCTTC.

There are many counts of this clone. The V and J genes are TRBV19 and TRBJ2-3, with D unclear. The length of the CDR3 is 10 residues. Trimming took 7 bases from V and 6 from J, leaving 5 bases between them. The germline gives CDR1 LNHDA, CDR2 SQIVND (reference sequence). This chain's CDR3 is CASTGDTQYF. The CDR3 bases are TGTGCCAGTACCGGGGATACGCAGTATTTT.

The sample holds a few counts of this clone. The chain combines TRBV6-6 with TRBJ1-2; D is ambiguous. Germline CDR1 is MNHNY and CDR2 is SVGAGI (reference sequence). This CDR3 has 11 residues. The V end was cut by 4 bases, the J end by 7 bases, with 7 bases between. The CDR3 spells CASSSGIGYTF. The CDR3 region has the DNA TGTGCCAGCAGTTCCGGGATTGGCTACACCTTC.

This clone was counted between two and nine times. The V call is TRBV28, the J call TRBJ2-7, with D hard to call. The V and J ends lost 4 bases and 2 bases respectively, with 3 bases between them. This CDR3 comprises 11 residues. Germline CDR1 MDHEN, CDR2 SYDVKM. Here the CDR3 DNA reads TGTGCCAGCAGTTCCACCTACGAGCAGTACGTC. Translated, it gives CASSSTYEQYV.

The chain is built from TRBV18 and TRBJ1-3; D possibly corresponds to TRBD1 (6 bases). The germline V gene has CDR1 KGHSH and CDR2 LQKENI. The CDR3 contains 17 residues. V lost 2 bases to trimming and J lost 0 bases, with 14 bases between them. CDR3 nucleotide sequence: TGTGCCAGCTCACCAATTCGACAGGTCTTCTCTGGAAACACCATATATTTT. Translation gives CASSPIRQVFSGNTIYF.

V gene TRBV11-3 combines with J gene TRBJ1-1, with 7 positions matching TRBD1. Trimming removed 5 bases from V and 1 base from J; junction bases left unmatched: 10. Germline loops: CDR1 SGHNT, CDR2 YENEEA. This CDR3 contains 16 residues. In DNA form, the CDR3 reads TGTGCCAGCAGCCACAGACAGGGCCGGGGGAACACTGAAGCTTTCTTT. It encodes CASSHRQGRGNTEAFF.

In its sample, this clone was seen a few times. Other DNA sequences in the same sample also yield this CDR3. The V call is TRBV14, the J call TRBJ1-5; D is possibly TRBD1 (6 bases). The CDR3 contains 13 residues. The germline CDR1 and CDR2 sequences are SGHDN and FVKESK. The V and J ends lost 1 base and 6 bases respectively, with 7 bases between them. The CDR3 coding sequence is TGTGCCAGCAGCCAAGGGGGGGCTCAGCCCCAGCATTTT. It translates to CASSQGGAQPQHF.